The sequence of this T cell receptor beta chain was determined in a study of T-cell reconstitution after alpha-beta-depleted transplantation in children. Overall study results and limits: Reportedly, alpha-beta T cells present about two months post-transplant originated from several hundred expanded clones of graft origin.

Preparation of the TCRbeta library involved a method that used unique molecular identifiers. TCRdb called the PCR reads again in MiXCR, with one record for every CDR3 protein. The sample holds hundreds of thousands of distinct CDR3 sequences, roughly 13% seen once. On this clonotype: Its cognate antigen is unknown.

Looked up from germline, CDR1 is SGHTA and CDR2 is FQGTGA. The CDR3 extends over 16 amino acids. V trimming: 1 base; J trimming: 3 bases; junction bases outside the gene matches: 3. The chain employs TRBV7-3 and TRBJ1-1; 12 positions match TRBD1. Sequenced here: PBMCs, mostly from graft donor cells, sampled 360 days after TCRalphabeta/CD19-depleted stem cell transplant. This receptor was taken from a male patient aged 5 to 17 who had a stem cell transplant for acute myeloid leukemia, so the T cells may come from the graft donor. The CDR3 sequence: CASSLRDRGQHTEAFF. CDR3 DNA: TGTGCCAGCAGCTTAAGGGACAGGGGGCAGCACACTGAAGCTTTCTTT. The complete variable domain, with remaining parts taken from reference TRBV7-3 and TRBJ1-1, reads GAGVSQTPSNKVTEKGKYVELRCDPISGHTALYWYRQSLGQGPEFLIYFQGTGAADDSGLPNDRFFAVRPEGSVSTLKIQRTERGDSAVYLCASSLRDRGQHTEAFFGQGTRLTVV.